The 28 T cell receptor beta chains in this list originate from one sample, sequenced in a study of T cells in Graves' hyperthyroidism and ophthalmopathy (dated by TCRdb to between 2018 and 2020). Libraries were prepared through multiplex PCR. Sequencing was carried out with an Illumina HiSeq 2000. TCR beta CDR3 regions were amplified from RNA transcripts. The TCR CDR3 was subjected to a first round of RT-PCR using the HTBI primer set and the Qiagen OneStep RT-PCR kit. TCRdb reworked the public reads: Q25 trimming with fastp, MiXCR clone assembly, productive beta chains retained. Identical CDR3 protein sequences are pooled into one entry, listed with their most common genes and DNA. Here the sample has fewer than 800,000 distinct CDR3 sequences; 15% to 20% occur a single time. Jointly, the top ten make up approximately 8% of the sample. The source material was blood. These receptors were taken from a man in his late teens or twenties with Graves' hyperthyroidism.

This clonotype occurred a few times. The chain uses TRBV5-8 and TRBJ1-1; D remains unclear. This CDR3 contains 12 residues. Trimming cost V 2 bases and J 7 bases, with 9 bases left between them. Germline V lookup: CDR1 SGHTS, CDR2 YDEGEE. The CDR3 sequence is CASSFKDGEAFF. The DNA for the CDR3 is TGTGCCAGCAGCTTTAAGGACGGTGAAGCTTTCTTT.

The gene calls are TRBV7-9 and TRBJ2-3, with 7 bases fitting TRBD2. V lost 4 bases and J lost 5; bases outside the gene matches: 9. Per the germline V gene, CDR1 is SEHNR and CDR2 is FQNEAQ (reference sequence). The CDR3 consists of 15 residues. The CDR3 reads CASSSTSALGDTQYF. Written as DNA, the CDR3 is TGTGCCAGCAGCTCCACTAGCGCCCTGGGAGATACGCAGTATTTT. The whole variable domain, remainder taken from reference TRBV7-9 and TRBJ2-3, is DTGVSQNPRHKITKRGQNVTFRCDPISEHNRLYWYRQTLGQGPEFLTYFQNEAQLEKSRLLSDRFSAERPKGSFSTLEIQRTEQGDSAMYLCASSSTSALGDTQYFGPGTRLTVL.

This clonotype was detected many times. The rearrangement joins TRBV6-1 to TRBJ1-4; a possible D gene is TRBD1 (6 bases). The CDR3 has 15 residues. Germline V gives CDR1 MNHNS, CDR2 SASEGT. Trimming took off 7 bases at V and 7 bases at J, with 19 bases between the two ends. In nucleotides, the CDR3 is TGTGCCAGCAACCCAAGGCGGCAGGGGAGTGAAAAACTGTTTTTT. Translation gives CASNPRRQGSEKLFF.

The chain uses TRBV6-1 and TRBJ1-4; 9 nucleotides align to TRBD1. The CDR3 extends over 16 amino acids. Germline CDR1 reads MNHNS; CDR2 reads SASEGT. The J segment lost 4 bases and the V segment lost 5 bases, leaving 8 bases of the junction unmatched. The CDR3 DNA sequence: TGTGCCAGCAGTAACCCGGACAGGGGATTTAATGAAAAACTGTTTTTT. It specifies CASSNPDRGFNEKLFF.

V gene TRBV19 combines with J gene TRBJ2-3, with a weak D call TRBD2 (5 bases). V was shortened by 2 bases and J by 2 bases, with 11 bases between the two germline ends. This CDR3 has 15 amino acids. The germline V gene encodes CDR1 LNHDA and CDR2 SQIVND (reference sequence). In nucleotides, the CDR3 is TGTGCCAGTAGTATAAACTGGGGAGACACAGATACGCAGTATTTT. Its protein product is CASSINWGDTDTQYF.

V is TRBV14 and J is TRBJ2-1; 7 bases agree with TRBD2. CDR1 is SGHDN, CDR2 FVKESK, per germline. The CDR3 runs to 13 residues. V lost 3 bases to trimming and J lost 9 bases; unmatched junction nucleotides: 5. The CDR3 region is CASSQGLRREQFF. CDR3 in DNA: TGTGCCAGCAGCCAGGGACTAAGACGTGAGCAGTTCTTC.

This clonotype has ten or more counts. CDR3 residues: CAWRGQEKAFF. The CDR3 bases are TGTGCCTGGAGAGGACAGGAGAAAGCTTTCTTT. The chain couples TRBV30 to TRBJ1-1; 7 bases align to TRBD1. Germline CDR1 is GTSNPN and CDR2 is SVGIG (reference sequence). The CDR3 sequence is 11 residues long. V lost 3 bases to trimming and J lost 9 bases; unmatched junction nucleotides: 4.

This chain joins TRBV30 and TRBJ2-7; 13 bases agree with TRBD2. Trimming removed 2 bases from V and 5 bases from J; junction bases left unmatched: 0. CDR3 length: 13 residues. Germline lookup yields CDR1 GTSNPN and CDR2 SVGIG (reference sequence). CDR3 in amino acids: CAWSTSGRDEQYF. The CDR3 region has the DNA TGTGCCTGGAGTACTAGCGGGAGGGACGAGCAGTACTTC.

The genes are TRBV6-5 and TRBJ2-3, with 8 positions matching TRBD1. CDR1 and CDR2 (germline): MNHEY, SVGAGI. The CDR3 runs 16 residues. V shed 0 bases, J shed 1 base, and the junction held 3 bases outside the gene matches. The CDR3 DNA reads as TGTGCCAGCAGTTACTCCCCGGGACAGGGCACAGATACGCAGTATTTT. Protein: CASSYSPGQGTDTQYF.

This clonotype was detected ten times or more. This chain links TRBV28 with TRBJ2-1; 13 positions match TRBD2. The ends lost 2 bases at V and 9 bases at J; junction bases unmatched: 10. Germline values: CDR1 MDHEN, CDR2 SYDVKM. The CDR3 has 17 amino acids. The CDR3 DNA is TGTGCCAGCAGTTTACGACAGGGACTAGCGGGGATATTTGAGCAGTTCTTC. As protein: CASSLRQGLAGIFEQFF.

This clonotype has at least ten counts. The chain combines TRBV18 with TRBJ2-3; D is uncertain. From germline, CDR1 is KGHSH and CDR2 LQKENI. CDR3 length: 12 amino acids. The germline V and J ends were trimmed by 8 bases and 3 bases, with 9 bases remaining between them. The CDR3 loop is CASTPDTDTQYF. DNA for the CDR3: TGTGCCAGCACCCCGGATACAGATACGCAGTATTTT.

This clonotype was seen many times. The chain links TRBV7-2 to TRBJ2-5; D may be TRBD1 or TRBD2 (6 bases each). Per the germline V gene, CDR1 is SGHTA and CDR2 is FQGNSA. This CDR3 has 13 amino acids. The V gene lost 10 bases and the J gene lost 1 base, with 13 bases spanning the gap. Here the CDR3 DNA reads TGTGCCACCAGTAGGGGGGTCCAAGAGACCCAGTACTTC. It yields the protein CATSRGVQETQYF.

Note on this clonotype: It may be a read error: a sequence one base away is much more abundant. The rearrangement uses TRBV12-3 or TRBV12-4 and TRBJ2-5; 7 nucleotides align to TRBD1. The CDR3 sequence is 17 residues long. The CDR3 coding sequence is TGTGCCAACAGTTCCCCTCTTATGATAGACAGGGTTGAGACCCAGTACTTC. Its translation is CANSSPLMIDRVETQYF.

In its sample, this clonotype was seen many times. The chain employs TRBV27 and TRBJ1-2; D is uncertain. CDR3 length equals 13 residues. Per the germline V gene, CDR1 is MNHEY and CDR2 is SMNVEV (reference sequence). V lost 0 bases and J lost 8, with 10 bases in between. CDR3 amino acids: CASSLSPAGGYTF. For the CDR3, the DNA is TGTGCCAGCAGTTTATCGCCGGCGGGGGGCTACACCTTC.

The rearrangement joins TRBV29-1 to TRBJ2-7, with TRBD1 matching 7 bases. V lost 3 bases, J lost 1 base, and 9 bases stayed unmatched. The CDR3 totals 15 residues. From germline, CDR1 is SQVTM and CDR2 ANQGSEA. This chain's CDR3 is CSVEVGQTFSYEQYF. CDR3 DNA sequence: TGCAGCGTTGAGGTGGGACAGACCTTTTCCTACGAGCAGTACTTC.

This clonotype was seen ten or more times. This chain connects TRBV6-2 or TRBV6-3 to TRBJ2-3; D call uncertain. V was trimmed by 1 base and J by 2 bases, leaving 7 bases between them. CDR1 and CDR2 (germline): MNHEY, SVGEGT. The CDR3 has 14 amino acids. The DNA for the CDR3 is TGTGCCAGCAGTTACTACCAGACCACAGATACGCAGTATTTT. Translated: CASSYYQTTDTQYF.

Only a few counts were recorded for this clonotype. V and J are TRBV20-1 and TRBJ2-5; 8 bases fit TRBD1. With 3 bases clipped from V and 5 bases from J, the junction kept 14 bases outside the gene matches. CDR1 and CDR2 from the germline V gene are DFQATT and SNEGSKA (reference sequence). The CDR3 is made up of 16 amino acids. The CDR3 DNA is TGCAGTGCTAGGACCCCCCCAGCAGGGGGCCCCGAGACCCAGTACTTC. Translated, it gives CSARTPPAGGPETQYF.

This clonotype came up many times. This chain joins TRBV15 and TRBJ2-5; D is uncertain. The CDR3 runs 13 residues. Germline V gives CDR1 LNHNV, CDR2 YYDKDF (reference sequence). V dropped 0 bases and J dropped 4 bases, with 6 bases sitting between them. CDR3 protein: CATSRDGIETQYF. The CDR3 DNA sequence: TGTGCCACCAGCAGAGATGGGATAGAGACCCAGTACTTC. Looking up the rest from reference TRBV15 and TRBJ2-5 gives the full variable domain: DAMVIQNPRYQVTQFGKPVTLSCSQTLNHNVMYWYQQKSSQAPKLLFHYYDKDFNNEADTPDNFQSRRPNTSFCFLDIRSPGLGDTAMYLCATSRDGIETQYFGPGTRLLVL.

This clonotype was picked up many times. The rearrangement joins TRBV6-1 to TRBJ1-1, with a weak D call TRBD1 (5 bases). The CDR3 length is 14 residues. Germline lookup yields CDR1 MNHNS and CDR2 SASEGT. The V and J ends lost 2 bases and 4 bases respectively, with 11 bases between them. The DNA of the CDR3 is TGTGCCAGCAGTGAACGAGCAGGGAGCACTGAAGCTTTCTTT. Protein: CASSERAGSTEAFF.

There are many counts of this clonotype. The rearrangement joins TRBV2 to TRBJ2-7, with TRBD2 matching over 8 bases. The V and J ends lost 2 bases and 3 bases, in that order; junction bases with no gene match: 6. This CDR3 region has 15 residues. Germline CDR1 and CDR2: SNHLY and FYNNEI. The CDR3 here is CASSEPGLAIYEQYF. CDR3 nucleotide sequence: TGTGCCAGCAGTGAACCTGGACTAGCCATCTACGAGCAGTACTTC.

This clonotype occurred a few times. This chain links TRBV3-1 with TRBJ2-1; 10 nucleotides line up with TRBD2. This CDR3 region has 17 residues. Germline CDR1 and CDR2: LGHDT and YNNKEL (reference sequence). The V gene end was trimmed by 2 bases and the J gene end by 5 bases; junction bases not matched to a gene: 9. CDR3 amino acids: CASSQPSLAGGNNEQFF. In nucleotides, the CDR3 is TGTGCCAGCAGCCAACCCTCCTTAGCGGGAGGCAACAATGAGCAGTTCTTC.

Only a few counts were recorded for this clonotype. V gene TRBV15 combines with J gene TRBJ2-5; D might be TRBD1 or TRBD2, each matching 8 bases. Trimming took 3 bases from V and 4 from J, leaving 27 bases between them. CDR1 and CDR2 (germline): LNHNV, YYDKDF (reference sequence). CDR3 size: 19 residues. The CDR3 loop is CATSSVGQGSAGEGETQYF. The CDR3 DNA follows: TGTGCCACCAGCAGCGTTGGACAGGGATCAGCGGGAGAGGGAGAGACCCAGTACTTC. Full variable domain (rest looked up from reference TRBV15 and TRBJ2-5): DAMVIQNPRYQVTQFGKPVTLSCSQTLNHNVMYWYQQKSSQAPKLLFHYYDKDFNNEADTPDNFQSRRPNTSFCFLDIRSPGLGDTAMYLCATSSVGQGSAGEGETQYFGPGTRLLVL.

V gene TRBV6-5 combines with J gene TRBJ1-2; D gene unclear. The CDR3 sequence is 14 residues long. V dropped 4 bases and J dropped 3 bases, with 12 bases sitting between them. The germline V gene encodes CDR1 MNHEY and CDR2 SVGAGI. CDR3 region: CASSSLGGDYGYTF. As DNA, the CDR3 is TGTGCCAGCAGTTCTCTGGGTGGGGACTATGGCTACACCTTC.

This clonotype was detected ten times or more. The rearrangement uses TRBV28 and TRBJ2-7; D ambiguous. This CDR3 comprises 14 residues. From germline, CDR1 is MDHEN and CDR2 SYDVKM. Trimming left V 6 bases short and J 8 bases short, with 20 bases between. The CDR3 DNA is TGTGCCAGCAGCCCCTCCTCCTACAGTTCGCAGCAGTACTTC. It codes for CASSPSSYSSQQYF.

This clonotype was observed a few times. The chain employs TRBV12-3 or TRBV12-4 and TRBJ1-1; tentatively, D is TRBD1 (6 bases). The CDR3 is 12 residues long. Trimming pared 5 bases from V and 11 bases from J, leaving 15 bases between. CDR3 coding DNA: TGTGCCAGCAGTCAGGGGCTAGATAGGGCTTTCTTT. Protein sequence: CASSQGLDRAFF.

This clonotype was counted many times. The genes are TRBV12-3 or TRBV12-4 and TRBJ2-5; maybe TRBD2 (5 bases). The ends were cut back, 7 bases at V and 2 bases at J, with 14 bases in the middle. The CDR3 is made up of 14 amino acids. CDR3 nucleotide sequence: TGTGCCAGCACCTCGTCGGGGTTACAAGAGACCCAGTACTTC. Amino acid sequence: CASTSSGLQETQYF.

The table lists this clonotype with many counts. The chain is built from TRBV27 and TRBJ1-2; possibly TRBD1 for D (6 bases). The length of the CDR3 is 15 residues. The V end lost 5 bases, the J end lost 4 bases, and 17 bases lay between the germline ends. Germline CDR1 is MNHEY and CDR2 is SMNVEV (reference sequence). CDR3 residues: CASSPRYGGGYGYTF. DNA of the CDR3: TGTGCCAGCAGTCCCCGTTATGGAGGGGGCTATGGCTACACCTTC.

The rearrangement links TRBV10-3 to TRBJ2-1; 9 bases agree with TRBD2. CDR1 is ENHRY, CDR2 SYGVKD, per germline. The CDR3 runs to 13 residues. The CDR3: CGAGREGYNEQFF. As DNA, the CDR3 is TGTGGCGCGGGGCGGGAGGGCTACAATGAGCAGTTCTTC.